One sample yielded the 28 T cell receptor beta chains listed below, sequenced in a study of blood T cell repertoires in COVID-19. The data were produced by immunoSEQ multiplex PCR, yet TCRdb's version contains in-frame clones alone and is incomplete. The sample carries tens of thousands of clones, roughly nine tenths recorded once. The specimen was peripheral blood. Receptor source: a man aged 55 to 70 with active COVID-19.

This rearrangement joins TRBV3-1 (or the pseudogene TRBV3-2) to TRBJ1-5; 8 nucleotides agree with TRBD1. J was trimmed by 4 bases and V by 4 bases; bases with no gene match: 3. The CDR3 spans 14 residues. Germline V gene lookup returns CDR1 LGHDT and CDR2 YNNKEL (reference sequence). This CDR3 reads CASSRQGRNQPQHF. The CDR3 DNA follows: TGTGCCAGCAGCCGACAGGGGCGTAATCAGCCCCAGCATTTT.

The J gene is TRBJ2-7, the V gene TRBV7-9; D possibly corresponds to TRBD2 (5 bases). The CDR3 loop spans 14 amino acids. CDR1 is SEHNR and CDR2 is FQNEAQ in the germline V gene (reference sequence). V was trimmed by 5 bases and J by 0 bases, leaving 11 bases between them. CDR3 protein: CASSPGEGSYEQYF. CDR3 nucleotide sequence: TGTGCCAGCAGCCCAGGCGAGGGCTCCTACGAGCAGTACTTC. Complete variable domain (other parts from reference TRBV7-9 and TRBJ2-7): DTGVSQNPRHKITKRGQNVTFRCDPISEHNRLYWYRQTLGQGPEFLTYFQNEAQLEKSRLLSDRFSAERPKGSFSTLEIQRTEQGDSAMYLCASSPGEGSYEQYFGPGTRLTVT.

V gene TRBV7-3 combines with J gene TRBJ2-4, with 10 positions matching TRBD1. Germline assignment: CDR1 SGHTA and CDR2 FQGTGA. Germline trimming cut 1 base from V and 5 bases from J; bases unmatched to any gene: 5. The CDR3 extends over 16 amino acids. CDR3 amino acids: CASSLSGTGEQNIQYF. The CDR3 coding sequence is TGTGCCAGCAGCTTAAGTGGGACAGGGGAGCAAAACATTCAGTACTTC.

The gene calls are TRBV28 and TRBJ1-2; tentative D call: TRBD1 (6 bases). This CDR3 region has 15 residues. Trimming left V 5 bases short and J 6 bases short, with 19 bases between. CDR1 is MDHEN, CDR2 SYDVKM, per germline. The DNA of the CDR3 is TGTGCCAGCAGTACAGGCCTAGGGCAGGGGAATGGCTACACCTTC. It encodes CASSTGLGQGNGYTF.

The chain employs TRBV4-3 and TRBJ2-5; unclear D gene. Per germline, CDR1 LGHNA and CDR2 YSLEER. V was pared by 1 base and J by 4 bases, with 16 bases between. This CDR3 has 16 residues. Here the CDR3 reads CASSQGLTTQGETQYF. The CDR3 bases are TGCGCCAGCAGCCAAGGTCTTACTACCCAAGGAGAGACCCAGTACTTC.

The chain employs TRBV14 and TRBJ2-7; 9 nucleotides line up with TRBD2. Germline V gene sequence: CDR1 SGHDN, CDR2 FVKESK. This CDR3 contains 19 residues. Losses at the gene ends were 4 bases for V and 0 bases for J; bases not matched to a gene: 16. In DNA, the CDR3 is TGTGCCAGCAGCCCCTCGGGGCTAGCGGGAACCGTCATCTCCTACGAGCAGTACTTC. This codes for CASSPSGLAGTVISYEQYF.

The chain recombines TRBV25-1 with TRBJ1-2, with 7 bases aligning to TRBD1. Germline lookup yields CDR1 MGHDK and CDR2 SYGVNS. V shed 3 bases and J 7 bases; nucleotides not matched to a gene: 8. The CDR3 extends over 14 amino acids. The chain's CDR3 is CASSDFRQGGGYTF. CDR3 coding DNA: TGTGCCAGCAGTGACTTCCGACAGGGAGGTGGCTACACCTTC.

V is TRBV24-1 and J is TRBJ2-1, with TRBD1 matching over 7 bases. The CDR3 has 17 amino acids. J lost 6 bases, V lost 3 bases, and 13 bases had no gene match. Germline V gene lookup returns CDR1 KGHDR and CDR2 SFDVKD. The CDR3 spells CATSDPTGTANRNEQFF. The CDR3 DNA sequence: TGTGCCACCAGTGATCCTACTGGGACAGCTAATCGCAATGAGCAGTTCTTC.

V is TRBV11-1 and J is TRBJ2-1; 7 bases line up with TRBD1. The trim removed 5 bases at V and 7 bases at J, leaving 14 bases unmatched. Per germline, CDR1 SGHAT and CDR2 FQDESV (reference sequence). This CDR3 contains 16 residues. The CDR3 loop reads CASSPPTWQGVNEQFF. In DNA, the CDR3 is TGTGCCAGCAGCCCGCCTACCTGGCAGGGGGTAAATGAGCAGTTCTTC.

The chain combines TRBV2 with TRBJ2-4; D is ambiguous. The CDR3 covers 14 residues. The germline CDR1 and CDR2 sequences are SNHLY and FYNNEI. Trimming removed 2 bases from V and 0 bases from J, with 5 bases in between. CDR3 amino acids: CASSESVAKNIQYF. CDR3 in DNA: TGTGCCAGCAGTGAATCGGTAGCCAAAAACATTCAGTACTTC.

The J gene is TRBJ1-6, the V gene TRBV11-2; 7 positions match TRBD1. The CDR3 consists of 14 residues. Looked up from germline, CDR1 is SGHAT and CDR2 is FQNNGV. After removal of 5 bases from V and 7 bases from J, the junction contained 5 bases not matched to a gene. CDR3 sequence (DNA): TGTGCCAGCAGCCAGGACAGGATAAATTCACCCCTCCACTTT. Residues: CASSQDRINSPLHF.

CDR3 residues: CASGLGRGQDEQFF. The DNA for the CDR3 is TGTGCTAGTGGTTTGGGCAGGGGGCAGGATGAGCAGTTCTTC. The chain recombines TRBV12-5 with TRBJ2-1; 8 bases are a match to TRBD1. V was clipped by 1 base and J by 8 bases; unmatched bases: 4. Germline CDR1 LGHNT, CDR2 FRNRAP. This CDR3 region has 14 residues. Complete variable domain (other parts from reference TRBV12-5 and TRBJ2-1): DARVTQTPRHKVTEMGQEVTMRCQPILGHNTVFWYRQTMMQGLELLAYFRNRAPLDDSGMPKDRFSAEMPDATLATLKIQPSEPRDSAVYFCASGLGRGQDEQFFGPGTRLTVL.

The CDR3 DNA reads as TGTGCCAGCTTTCCCGGGACTCAAGTCTATGGCTACACCTTC. Residues: CASFPGTQVYGYTF. V is TRBV28 and J is TRBJ1-2, with D possibly being TRBD1 (5 bases). Germline V CDR1 and CDR2: MDHEN, SYDVKM. Trimming took off 8 bases at V and 4 bases at J, with 17 bases between the two ends. The CDR3 length is 14 residues.

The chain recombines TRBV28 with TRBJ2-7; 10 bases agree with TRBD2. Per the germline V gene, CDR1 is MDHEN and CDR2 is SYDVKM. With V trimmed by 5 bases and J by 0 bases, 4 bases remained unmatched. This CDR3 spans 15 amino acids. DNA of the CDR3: TGTGCCAGCAGTGTATTAGCGGGAGGCTCCTACGAGCAGTACTTC. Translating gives CASSVLAGGSYEQYF.

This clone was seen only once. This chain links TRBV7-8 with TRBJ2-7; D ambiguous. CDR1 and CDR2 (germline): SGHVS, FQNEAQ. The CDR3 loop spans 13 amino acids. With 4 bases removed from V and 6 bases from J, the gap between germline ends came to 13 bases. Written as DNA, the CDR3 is TGTGCCAGCAGCTCCCCCATTCCGAGCGAGCAGTACTTC. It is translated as CASSSPIPSEQYF.

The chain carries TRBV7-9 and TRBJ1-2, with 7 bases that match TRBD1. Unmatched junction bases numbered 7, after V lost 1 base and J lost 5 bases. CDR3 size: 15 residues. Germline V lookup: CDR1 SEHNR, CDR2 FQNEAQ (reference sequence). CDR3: CASSLGDRASYGYTF. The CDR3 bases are TGTGCCAGCAGCTTAGGAGACAGGGCCTCATATGGCTACACCTTC.

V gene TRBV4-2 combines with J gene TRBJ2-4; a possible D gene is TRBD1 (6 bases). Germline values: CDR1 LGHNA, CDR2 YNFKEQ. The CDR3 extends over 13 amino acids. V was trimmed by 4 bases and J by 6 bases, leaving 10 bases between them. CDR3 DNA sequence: TGTGCCAGCAGCCGGGACATCGGAAACATTCAGTACTTC. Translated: CASSRDIGNIQYF.

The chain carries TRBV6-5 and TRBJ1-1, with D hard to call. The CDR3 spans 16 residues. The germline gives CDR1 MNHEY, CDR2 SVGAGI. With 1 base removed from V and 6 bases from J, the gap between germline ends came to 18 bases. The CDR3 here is CASSYLTFGLSAEAFF. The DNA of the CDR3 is TGTGCCAGCAGTTACTTGACCTTTGGACTGAGCGCTGAAGCTTTCTTT.

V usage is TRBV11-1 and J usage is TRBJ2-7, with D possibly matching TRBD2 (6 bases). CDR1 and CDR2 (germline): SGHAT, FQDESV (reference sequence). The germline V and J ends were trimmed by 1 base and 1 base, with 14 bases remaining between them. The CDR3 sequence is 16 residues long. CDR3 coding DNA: TGTGCCAGCAGCTTAGACGCGGGATCTATATCCTACGAGCAGTACTTC. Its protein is CASSLDAGSISYEQYF.

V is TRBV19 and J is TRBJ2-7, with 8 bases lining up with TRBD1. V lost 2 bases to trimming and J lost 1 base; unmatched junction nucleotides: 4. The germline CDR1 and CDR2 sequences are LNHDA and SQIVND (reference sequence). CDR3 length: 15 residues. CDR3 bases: TGTGCCAGTAGTATATCTACAGGGGGGTCCTACGAGCAGTACTTC. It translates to CASSISTGGSYEQYF.

CDR3 loop: CASSRADRGNEQYF. In DNA form, the CDR3 reads TGTGCCAGCAGCCGAGCGGACAGGGGTAACGAGCAGTACTTC. This rearrangement joins TRBV5-4 to TRBJ2-7, with 9 bases aligning to TRBD1. CDR1 is SGHNT and CDR2 is YYREEE in the germline V gene (reference sequence). The CDR3 consists of 14 residues. With 4 bases clipped from V and 5 bases from J, the junction kept 7 bases outside the gene matches.

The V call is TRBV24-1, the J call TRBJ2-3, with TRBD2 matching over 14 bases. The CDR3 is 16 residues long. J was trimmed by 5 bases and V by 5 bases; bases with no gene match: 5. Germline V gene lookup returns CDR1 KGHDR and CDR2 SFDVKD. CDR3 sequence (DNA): TGTGCCACCAGTGGTGGACTAGCGGGAGGTAAAGATACGCAGTATTTT. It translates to CATSGGLAGGKDTQYF.

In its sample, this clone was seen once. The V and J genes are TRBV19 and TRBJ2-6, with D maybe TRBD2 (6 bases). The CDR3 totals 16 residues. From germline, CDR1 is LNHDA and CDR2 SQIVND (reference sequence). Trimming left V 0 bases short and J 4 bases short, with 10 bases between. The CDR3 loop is CASSIDRRVGANVLTF. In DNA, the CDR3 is TGTGCCAGTAGTATAGATCGGAGGGTCGGGGCCAACGTCCTGACTTTC.

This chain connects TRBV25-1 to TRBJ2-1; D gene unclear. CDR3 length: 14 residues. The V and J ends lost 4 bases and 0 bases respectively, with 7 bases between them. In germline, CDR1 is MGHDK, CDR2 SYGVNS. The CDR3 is CASSVSSSYNEQFF. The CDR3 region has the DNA TGTGCCAGCAGTGTTTCCTCCTCCTACAATGAGCAGTTCTTC.

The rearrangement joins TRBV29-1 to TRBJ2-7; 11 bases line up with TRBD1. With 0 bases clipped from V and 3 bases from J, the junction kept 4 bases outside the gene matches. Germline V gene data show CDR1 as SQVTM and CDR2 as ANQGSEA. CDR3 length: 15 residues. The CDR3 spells CSVEDQGTGGYEQYF. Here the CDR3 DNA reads TGCAGCGTTGAAGATCAGGGGACAGGGGGCTACGAGCAGTACTTC.

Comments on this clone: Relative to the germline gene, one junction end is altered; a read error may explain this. CDR3 coding DNA: TGCGTCAGCAGCCAAGCAGGGGAGGGCGAGCAGTACTTC. This translates into CVSSQAGEGEQYF. The gene calls are TRBV4-1 and TRBJ2-7; TRBD2 might be the D (7 bases). CDR1 and CDR2 (germline): MGHRA, YSYEKL. CDR3 length equals 13 residues.

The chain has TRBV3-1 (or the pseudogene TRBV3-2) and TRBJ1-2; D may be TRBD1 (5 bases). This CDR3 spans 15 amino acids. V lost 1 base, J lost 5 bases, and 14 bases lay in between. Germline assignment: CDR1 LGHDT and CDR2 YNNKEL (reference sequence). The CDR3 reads CASSQGRQGPYGYTF. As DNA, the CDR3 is TGTGCCAGCAGCCAAGGAAGGCAGGGCCCTTATGGCTACACCTTC.

The CDR3 nucleotides are TGTGCCAGCAGTCCTTCAGGGAGGGATTCACCCCTCCACTTT. Translating gives CASSPSGRDSPLHF. V is TRBV2 and J is TRBJ1-6; possibly TRBD1 for D (5 bases). Germline values: CDR1 SNHLY, CDR2 FYNNEI. There are 14 residues in the CDR3. The V end lost 5 bases, the J end lost 8 bases, and 13 bases lay between the germline ends.